This passage covers 26 T cell receptor beta chains from one sample sequenced in a study of cytomegalovirus exposure and HLA in healthy donors. This PCR relied on a set of 60 Vbeta primers and 13 Jbeta primers. Some clones are missing from TCRdb's copy, which holds only in-frame ones; the method was immunoSEQ multiplex PCR. The sample consists of under 200,000 clones, roughly 76% of them appearing once. Sequencing input: PBMCs. The source is a human donor in good health.

This clone was picked up one time. The V call is TRBV27, the J call TRBJ1-2; D perhaps matches TRBD1 (6 bases). Trimming pared 5 bases from V and 4 bases from J, leaving 14 bases between. The CDR3 runs to 14 residues. Germline CDR1 MNHEY, CDR2 SMNVEV (reference sequence). DNA of the CDR3: TGTGCCAGCAGTCCTCGTGAGGGGGTCTATGGCTACACCTTC. Amino acid sequence: CASSPREGVYGYTF.

V usage is TRBV7-2 and J usage is TRBJ2-3; D unresolved. V lost 1 base and J lost 0, with 5 bases in between. Germline V gene lookup returns CDR1 SGHTA and CDR2 FQGNSA. The CDR3 has 14 residues. CDR3 amino acids: CASSLVTSTDTQYF. CDR3 sequence (DNA): TGTGCCAGCAGCTTAGTCACAAGCACAGATACGCAGTATTTT.

This chain connects TRBV5-1 to TRBJ1-4; a possible D gene is TRBD1 (6 bases). From germline, CDR1 is SGHRS and CDR2 YFSETQ. This CDR3 has 14 residues. V lost 4 bases, J lost 8 bases, and 15 bases lay in between. The CDR3 reads CASSGGGGQEKLFF. Here the CDR3 DNA reads TGCGCCAGCAGCGGTGGGGGGGGGCAAGAAAAACTGTTTTTT.

CDR3 DNA: TGTGCCAGCAGCTCCCTGAGATTCGAGACCCAGTACTTC. Translation: CASSSLRFETQYF. This rearrangement joins TRBV5-6 to TRBJ2-5; no clear D gene. Germline lookup yields CDR1 SGHDT and CDR2 YYEEEE. CDR3 length equals 13 residues. V dropped 3 bases and J dropped 5 bases, with 11 bases sitting between them.

The chain is built from TRBV27 and TRBJ1-2; no firm D call. CDR3 length: 13 amino acids. Germline values: CDR1 MNHEY, CDR2 SMNVEV (reference sequence). Trimming took 2 bases from V and 4 from J, leaving 8 bases between them. The CDR3 DNA sequence: TGTGCCAGCAGTTTAGGGAGCCGCTATGGCTACACCTTC. Its protein product is CASSLGSRYGYTF.

V usage is TRBV4-1 and J usage is TRBJ2-7, with 11 positions matching TRBD1. V dropped 4 bases and J dropped 4; count of bases not matched to a gene: 6. Germline-derived CDR1 and CDR2 are MGHRA and YSYEKL. The CDR3 has 15 residues. The CDR3 loop is CASSREDRGQYEQYF. The CDR3 DNA is TGCGCCAGCAGCCGGGAGGACAGGGGGCAGTACGAGCAGTACTTC.

The V and J genes are TRBV5-1 and TRBJ1-2; the D gene is possibly TRBD1 (5 bases). V dropped 0 bases and J dropped 6 bases, with 6 bases sitting between them. This CDR3 is built from 12 residues. Germline V gene data show CDR1 as SGHRS and CDR2 as YFSETQ. CDR3 in DNA: TGCGCCAGCAGCTTGGGACAGCATGGCTACACCTTC. This translates into CASSLGQHGYTF.

The chain links TRBV7-8 to TRBJ1-2; TRBD1 aligns across 8 bases. V was pared by 3 bases and J by 6 bases, with 3 bases of the junction left unmatched. CDR1 and CDR2 (germline): SGHVS, FQNEAQ. The CDR3 runs 13 residues. This CDR3 reads CASSLTGAHGYTF. In DNA form, the CDR3 reads TGTGCCAGCAGCTTGACAGGGGCCCATGGCTACACCTTC.

The chain combines TRBV6-6 with TRBJ1-4; D is uncertain. V lost 6 bases, J lost 0 bases, and 11 bases lay in between. Germline CDR1 and CDR2: MNHNY and SVGAGI (reference sequence). The CDR3 totals 15 residues. The CDR3 DNA follows: TGTGCCAGCAGGAGGGATGATGCAACTAATGAAAAACTGTTTTTT. It codes for CASRRDDATNEKLFF.

The sample holds one count of this clone. The chain joins TRBV2 to TRBJ2-7; 9 bases fit TRBD2. CDR3 length: 16 residues. Per germline, CDR1 SNHLY and CDR2 FYNNEI. Trimming took 4 bases from V and 0 from J; bases not matched to a gene: 7. The CDR3 nucleotides are TGTGCCAGCAGTGCCTCGACTAGCGGTAGCTCCTACGAGCAGTACTTC. This sequence encodes CASSASTSGSSYEQYF.

J is TRBJ2-5 and V is TRBV7-9, with 7 bases that match TRBD2. V lost 4 bases to trimming and J lost 4 bases; unmatched junction nucleotides: 3. Germline V lookup: CDR1 SEHNR, CDR2 FQNEAQ (reference sequence). The CDR3 is made up of 13 amino acids. CDR3 loop: CASSSGLGETQYF. CDR3 DNA sequence: TGTGCCAGCAGCTCTGGACTAGGAGAGACCCAGTACTTC.

Only a few counts were recorded for this clone. The V gene is TRBV7-8, the J gene TRBJ1-5, with D perhaps matching TRBD1 (5 bases). CDR3 size: 14 residues. CDR1 and CDR2 (germline): SGHVS, FQNEAQ. V shed 1 base and J shed 5 bases, with 9 bases lying between them. CDR3 nucleotide sequence: TGTGCCAGCAGCTTAGGACAGCGATATCAGCCCCAGCATTTT. Amino acid sequence: CASSLGQRYQPQHF.

This clone was observed a single time. The J gene is TRBJ1-5, the V gene TRBV9; no clear D gene. V lost 0 bases and J 1 base, leaving 8 bases between the germline ends. CDR3 length: 15 amino acids. The V gene's germline CDR1 is SGDLS and CDR2 YYNGEE. CDR3 protein: CASSVGAESNQPQHF. For the CDR3, the DNA is TGTGCCAGCAGCGTAGGGGCAGAAAGCAATCAGCCCCAGCATTTT.

The chain links TRBV9 to TRBJ2-1; 8 bases agree with TRBD2. The CDR3 totals 15 residues. V lost 0 bases and J lost 2; bases outside the gene matches: 1. Germline CDR1 reads SGDLS; CDR2 reads YYNGEE. DNA for the CDR3: TGTGCCAGCAGCGTAGGAGCGGGGGCCTACAATGAGCAGTTCTTC. Its protein product is CASSVGAGAYNEQFF. The full variable domain, with the rest looked up from reference TRBV9 and TRBJ2-1, is DSGVTQTPKHLITATGQRVTLRCSPRSGDLSVYWYQQSLDQGLQFLIQYYNGEERAKGNILERFSAQQFPDLHSELNLSSLELGDSALYFCASSVGAGAYNEQFFGPGTRLTVL.

The chain has TRBV11-3 and TRBJ2-3, with 9 bases lining up with TRBD2. The CDR3 is made up of 16 amino acids. V shed 4 bases and J 7 bases; nucleotides not matched to a gene: 12. CDR1 and CDR2 from the germline V gene are SGHNT and YENEEA. The CDR3 sequence is CASSSRGPLAGNTQYF. The CDR3 DNA is TGTGCCAGCAGCTCAAGGGGGCCGCTAGCGGGGAATACGCAGTATTTT.

This chain joins TRBV4-2 and TRBJ2-7; 8 positions match TRBD2. The ends lost 3 bases at V and 4 bases at J; junction bases unmatched: 14. The germline V gene encodes CDR1 LGHNA and CDR2 YNFKEQ. CDR3 length equals 17 residues. As DNA, the CDR3 is TGTGCCAGCAGCCAGGAGGCCCTAACGGGGGGGATGTACGAGCAGTACTTC. Its protein is CASSQEALTGGMYEQYF.

The V call is TRBV19, the J call TRBJ1-2, with TRBD1 as a possible D gene (5 bases). CDR1 is LNHDA, CDR2 SQIVND, per germline (reference sequence). Trimming removed 1 base at V and 8 bases at J, with 14 bases between. CDR3 length: 14 residues. CDR3 residues: CASSIGEGLRGYTF. The CDR3 DNA follows: TGTGCCAGTAGTATAGGGGAGGGGCTTCGAGGCTACACCTTC.

V is TRBV19 and J is TRBJ2-5, with 11 bases that match TRBD2. Germline lookup yields CDR1 LNHDA and CDR2 SQIVND (reference sequence). The CDR3 has 16 residues. V was clipped by 4 bases and J by 5 bases; unmatched bases: 9. The DNA for the CDR3 is TGTGCCAGTAGTAAATTTAGCGGGGGGGCCGTTGAGACCCAGTACTTC. As protein: CASSKFSGGAVETQYF.

This clone has more than one count but fewer than ten. The V call is TRBV5-1, the J call TRBJ2-3; TRBD2 matches 16 bases. This CDR3 spans 18 amino acids. Germline V gene data show CDR1 as SGHRS and CDR2 as YFSETQ. J gave up 2 bases and V 3 bases, and 6 bases lay outside the gene matches. In DNA, the CDR3 is TGCGCCAGCAGCTGGCAGGGACTAGCGGGGGGGGCCACAGATACGCAGTATTTT. This gives the protein CASSWQGLAGGATDTQYF.

This sequence joins TRBV7-9 and TRBJ2-7; D is ambiguous. Trimming stripped 3 bases from V and 2 bases from J, with 5 bases between. The CDR3 is 12 residues long. Germline assignment: CDR1 SEHNR and CDR2 FQNEAQ (reference sequence). The CDR3 loop reads CASSLAAYEQYF. In DNA, the CDR3 is TGTGCCAGCAGCTTGGCCGCCTACGAGCAGTACTTC.

The rearrangement uses TRBV4-3 and TRBJ1-1; 11 nucleotides match TRBD1. The CDR3 sequence is 17 residues long. J was trimmed by 7 bases and V by 0 bases; bases with no gene match: 10. Germline loops: CDR1 LGHNA, CDR2 YSLEER. CDR3 residues: CASSQDLGQGAAGEAFF. The CDR3 DNA sequence: TGCGCCAGCAGCCAAGATCTTGGACAGGGGGCGGCAGGTGAAGCTTTCTTT.

The genes are TRBV11-2 and TRBJ2-1; maybe TRBD2 (6 bases). The CDR3 length is 16 residues. Germline-derived CDR1 and CDR2 are SGHAT and FQNNGV. V was shortened by 0 bases and J by 7 bases, with 16 bases between the two germline ends. CDR3 amino acids: CASSLDSWAGNNEQFF. Here the CDR3 DNA reads TGTGCCAGCAGCTTAGATAGCTGGGCGGGGAATAATGAGCAGTTCTTC.

This chain uses TRBV6-1 with TRBJ1-6; D remains unclear. Trimming shortened V by 7 bases and J by 7 bases, and 8 bases separated the two germline ends. The CDR3 has 12 amino acids. Germline CDR1 reads MNHNS; CDR2 reads SASEGT. Written as DNA, the CDR3 is TGTGCCAGCAAAGGGAGCAATTCACCCCTCCACTTT. Its translation: CASKGSNSPLHF.

This rearrangement joins TRBV7-2 to TRBJ2-7, with TRBD2 matching 11 bases. CDR1 and CDR2 (germline): SGHTA, FQGNSA. With V trimmed by 5 bases and J by 2 bases, 5 bases remained unmatched. CDR3 size: 15 residues. The CDR3 sequence is CASSLHSGGAYEQYF. The CDR3 DNA reads as TGTGCCAGCAGCCTCCATAGCGGGGGGGCCTACGAGCAGTACTTC.

The chain employs TRBV4-1 and TRBJ2-7; no definite D call. V lost 2 bases to trimming and J lost 0 bases, with 5 bases between them. CDR3 length: 13 amino acids. CDR1 and CDR2 (germline): MGHRA, YSYEKL. CDR3 region: CASSQTSSYEQYF. The CDR3 nucleotides read TGCGCCAGCAGCCAAACCAGCTCCTACGAGCAGTACTTC.

This chain links TRBV6-5 with TRBJ1-1, with a tentative D call TRBD1 (5 bases). The CDR3 spans 13 residues. CDR1 is MNHEY, CDR2 SVGAGI, per germline. V shed 6 bases and J shed 0 bases, with 8 bases lying between them. The CDR3 here is CASSAGVNTEAFF. As DNA, the CDR3 is TGTGCCAGCAGCGCGGGGGTGAACACTGAAGCTTTCTTT.